One and the same sample provided the 12 T cell receptor beta chains below, sequenced in a study of T-cell reconstitution after alpha-beta-depleted transplantation in children. Unique molecular identifiers were incorporated into the prepared TCRbeta library. TCRdb reanalysed the PCR reads using MiXCR and keeps one entry per CDR3 protein. The sample holds around 200,000 distinct CDR3 sequences, roughly 8.3% seen once. Sample: PBMCs, mostly from graft donor cells, taken 360 days after TCRalphabeta/CD19-depleted stem cell transplant. The receptors shown here come from a male patient between 2 and 15 years old who had a stem cell transplant for acute myeloid leukemia, so the T cells may come from the graft donor.

The chain joins TRBV12-3 or TRBV12-4 to TRBJ2-1, with unresolved D. V dropped 6 bases and J dropped 0 bases, with 9 bases sitting between them. The CDR3 is 14 residues long. The CDR3 region is CASRFRNSYNEQFF. Written as DNA, the CDR3 is TGTGCCAGCAGATTTCGAAACTCCTACAATGAGCAGTTCTTC.

The chain uses TRBV14 and TRBJ2-2; D call uncertain. The CDR3 covers 13 residues. Deletions cut 2 bases from V and 6 bases from J, with 7 bases between. Germline CDR1 SGHDN, CDR2 FVKESK. The CDR3 DNA reads as TGTGCCAGCAGCCAAATAAGGGCCGGGGAGCTGTTTTTT. This codes for CASSQIRAGELFF.

The table lists this clonotype with many counts. The chain joins TRBV6-2 or TRBV6-3 to TRBJ2-2; D unclear. Looked up from germline, CDR1 is MNHEY and CDR2 is SVGEGT. With 4 bases removed from V and 6 bases from J, the gap between germline ends came to 3 bases. This CDR3 contains 11 residues. This chain's CDR3 is CASSFPGELFF. The CDR3 nucleotides read TGTGCCAGCAGTTTTCCCGGGGAGCTGTTTTTT.

This chain connects TRBV29-1 to TRBJ2-1; D not resolved. The CDR3 covers 12 residues. The V gene lost 7 bases and the J gene lost 0 bases, with 7 bases spanning the gap. Germline V gives CDR1 SQVTM, CDR2 ANQGSEA. In DNA form, the CDR3 reads TGCAGCGACCGGAGCTCCTACAATGAGCAGTTCTTC. Translation gives CSDRSSYNEQFF.

This clonotype has just a few counts. The gene calls are TRBV20-1 and TRBJ1-5, with a weak D call TRBD1 (5 bases). The germline V gene encodes CDR1 DFQATT and CDR2 SNEGSKA (reference sequence). The V end lost 3 bases, the J end lost 1 base, and 7 bases lay between the germline ends. The CDR3 extends over 13 amino acids. The CDR3 sequence is CSASQGSNQPQHF. CDR3 DNA sequence: TGCAGTGCTAGCCAGGGCAGCAATCAGCCCCAGCATTTT.

This clonotype was observed at least ten times. The chain is built from TRBV4-3 and TRBJ2-7; TRBD1 might be the D (6 bases). The CDR3 extends over 14 amino acids. V was pared by 3 bases and J by 5 bases, with 14 bases between. Germline CDR1 is LGHNA and CDR2 is YSLEER. CDR3 sequence: CASSQRYRENEQYF. The CDR3, as DNA: TGCGCCAGCAGCCAGAGATACAGGGAAAACGAGCAGTACTTC.

This clonotype was seen ten or more times. CDR3 protein: CSARDRYIQYF. For the CDR3, the DNA is TGCAGTGCTAGAGACAGGTACATTCAGTACTTC. The chain combines TRBV20-1 with TRBJ2-4; D gene unclear. Trimming left V 0 bases short and J 8 bases short, with 5 bases between. This CDR3 is built from 11 residues. In germline, CDR1 is DFQATT, CDR2 SNEGSKA (reference sequence).

Remarks on this clonotype: Being one base from a much bigger clone, this may be a read error. The rearrangement links TRBV20-1 to TRBJ2-3; no clear D gene. This CDR3 contains 11 residues. Germline V gene lookup returns CDR1 DFQATT and CDR2 SNEGSKA (reference sequence). The DNA of the CDR3 is TGCGGTGCTAGACGAACAGATACGCAGTATTTT. Amino acid sequence: CGARRTDTQYF.

This chain links TRBV2 with TRBJ2-5; no firm D call. The CDR3 loop spans 10 amino acids. Germline CDR1 SNHLY, CDR2 FYNNEI. V dropped 4 bases and J dropped 7 bases, with 4 bases sitting between them. CDR3 region: CASSAATQYF. In DNA, the CDR3 is TGTGCCAGCAGTGCTGCGACCCAGTACTTC.

The gene calls are TRBV9 and TRBJ2-1, with 7 bases matching TRBD2. With V trimmed by 4 bases and J by 0 bases, 7 bases remained unmatched. Germline CDR1 reads SGDLS; CDR2 reads YYNGEE. The CDR3 runs to 16 residues. The CDR3 reads CASSPGGGPSYNEQFF. The CDR3, as DNA: TGTGCCAGCAGCCCAGGCGGGGGTCCCTCCTACAATGAGCAGTTCTTC.

This clonotype came up many times. J is TRBJ2-3 and V is TRBV20-1; tentative D call: TRBD2 (6 bases). CDR1 is DFQATT and CDR2 is SNEGSKA in the germline V gene (reference sequence). The length of the CDR3 is 15 residues. With 0 bases removed from V and 2 bases from J, the gap between germline ends came to 12 bases. The CDR3 protein is CSARDFGGATDTQYF. The CDR3 bases are TGCAGTGCTAGAGATTTCGGCGGGGCCACAGATACGCAGTATTTT.

This clonotype appeared a few times. This chain joins TRBV5-1 and TRBJ1-2; D not resolved. Germline V CDR1 and CDR2: SGHRS, YFSETQ. Deletions cut 0 bases from V and 3 bases from J, with 15 bases between. The CDR3 covers 16 residues. CDR3 DNA sequence: TGCGCCAGCAGCTTGGCTCCCGGACGGGAAGACTATGGCTACACCTTC. It yields the protein CASSLAPGREDYGYTF. The entire variable domain, with the rest obtained from reference TRBV5-1 and TRBJ1-2, is as follows: KAGVTQTPRYLIKTRGQQVTLSCSPISGHRSVSWYQQTPGQGLQFLFEYFSETQRNKGNFPGRFSGRQFSNSRSEMNVSTLELGDSALYLCASSLAPGREDYGYTFGSGTRLTVV.